This T cell receptor (beta chain) was recovered during a study of OX40 agonist ivuxolimab in advanced cancers. Study context: At approximately 80% male, the cohort had a mean age of about 55 years, ranging from about 23 to 79. Study-wide results and caveats: Relative to CD4+ cells, CD8+ T cells on average had more expanded clones. At 0.1 to 3.0 mg/kg, clonal expansion of CD4+ and CD8+ blood T cells had occurred by week 6. Partial responders at 0.1-3.0 mg/kg showed near-lowest clonal expansion.

The table came from immunoSEQ multiplex PCR; TCRdb's copy has only in-frame clones and leaves some out. The data contain about 86,000 clones, about 90% of them singletons. This clone was detected once. No antigen is known for it. The source is an adult with an advanced solid tumor such as melanoma, head and neck, liver or kidney cancer. Source: CD4+ or CD8+ T cells sorted from blood, taken in a trial of the OX40 agonist ivuxolimab.

In nucleotides, the CDR3 is TGTGCCAGCAGCGCCAACCGGGGAATTAAGGCCTCCGAGCAGTACTTC. This encodes CASSANRGIKASEQYF. This chain connects TRBV9 to TRBJ2-7, with a tentative D call TRBD2 (5 bases). The CDR3 is 16 amino acids. Germline CDR1 and CDR2: SGDLS and YYNGEE. The V end lost 3 bases, the J end lost 6 bases, and 22 bases lay between the germline ends. Complete variable domain (other parts from reference TRBV9 and TRBJ2-7): DSGVTQTPKHLITATGQRVTLRCSPRSGDLSVYWYQQSLDQGLQFLIQYYNGEERAKGNILERFSAQQFPDLHSELNLSSLELGDSALYFCASSANRGIKASEQYFGPGTRLTVT.